The sequence of this T cell receptor (beta chain) was determined in a study of control samples from healthy donors and cancer patients. Assay used: immunoSEQ multiplex PCR; TCRdb lists only in-frame clones, some missing. This table has some 120,000 clones, more than 75% appearing once. Germline V CDR1 and CDR2: LGHDT, YNNKEL (reference sequence). This CDR3 contains 19 residues. Germline trimming cut 2 bases from V and 7 bases from J; bases unmatched to any gene: 17. The rearrangement links TRBV3-1 (or the pseudogene TRBV3-2) to TRBJ2-1; 10 positions match TRBD2. The receptor's source is a man aged 55 to 70 in good health. Sequencing was done on a sample of blood. The CDR3 DNA reads TGTGCCAGCAGCCAAAGGACTACGCTTCTAGCGGGGGTTCTGAATGAGCAGTTCTTC. Translation: CASSQRTTLLAGVLNEQFF.